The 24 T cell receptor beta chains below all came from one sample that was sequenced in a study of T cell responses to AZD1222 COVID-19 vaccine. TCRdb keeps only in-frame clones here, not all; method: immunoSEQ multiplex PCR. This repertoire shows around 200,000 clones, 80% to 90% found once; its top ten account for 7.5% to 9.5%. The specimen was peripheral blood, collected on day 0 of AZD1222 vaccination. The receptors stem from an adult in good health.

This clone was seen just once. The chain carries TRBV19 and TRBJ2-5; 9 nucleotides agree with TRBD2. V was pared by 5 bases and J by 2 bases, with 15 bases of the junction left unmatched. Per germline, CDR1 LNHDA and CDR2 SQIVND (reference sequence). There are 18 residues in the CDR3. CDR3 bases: TGTGCCAGTAGTGTCGGTCCGGTGGCTAGCGGGGTGCAAGAGACCCAGTACTTC. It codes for CASSVGPVASGVQETQYF. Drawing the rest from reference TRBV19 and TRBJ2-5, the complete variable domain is DGGITQSPKYLFRKEGQNVTLSCEQNLNHDAMYWYRQDPGQGLRLIYYSQIVNDFQKGDIAEGYSVSREKKESFPLTVTSAQKNPTAFYLCASSVGPVASGVQETQYFGPGTRLLVL.

CDR3 bases: TGTGCCAGCAGCTTACTACTAGCGGGGCAAGAGACCCAGTACTTC. This gives the protein CASSLLLAGQETQYF. The chain is built from TRBV7-9 and TRBJ2-5; 10 bases agree with TRBD2. The V and J ends lost 2 bases and 2 bases, in that order; junction bases with no gene match: 2. This CDR3 is built from 15 residues. Germline V gives CDR1 SEHNR, CDR2 FQNEAQ (reference sequence).

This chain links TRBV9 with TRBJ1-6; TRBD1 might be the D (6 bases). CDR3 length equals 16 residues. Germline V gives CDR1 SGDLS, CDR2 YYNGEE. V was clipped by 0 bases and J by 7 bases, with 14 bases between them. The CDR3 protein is CASSVDPRGGNSPLHF. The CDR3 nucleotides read TGTGCCAGCAGCGTAGATCCCCGGGGGGGCAATTCACCCCTCCACTTT. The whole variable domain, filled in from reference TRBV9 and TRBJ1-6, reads DSGVTQTPKHLITATGQRVTLRCSPRSGDLSVYWYQQSLDQGLQFLIQYYNGEERAKGNILERFSAQQFPDLHSELNLSSLELGDSALYFCASSVDPRGGNSPLHFGNGTRLTVT.

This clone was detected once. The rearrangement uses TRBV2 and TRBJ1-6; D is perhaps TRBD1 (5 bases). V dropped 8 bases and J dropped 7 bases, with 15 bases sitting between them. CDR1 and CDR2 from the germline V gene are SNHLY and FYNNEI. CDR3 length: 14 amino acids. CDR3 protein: CASQQDRGNSPLHF. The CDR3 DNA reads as TGTGCCAGCCAACAGGACCGAGGGAATTCACCCCTCCACTTT.

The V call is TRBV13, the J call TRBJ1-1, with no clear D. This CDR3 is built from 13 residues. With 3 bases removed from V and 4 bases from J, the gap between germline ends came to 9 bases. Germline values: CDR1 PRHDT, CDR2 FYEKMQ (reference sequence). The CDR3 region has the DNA TGTGCCAGCAGCTTCCTCTTTGGCACTGAAGCTTTCTTT. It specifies CASSFLFGTEAFF.

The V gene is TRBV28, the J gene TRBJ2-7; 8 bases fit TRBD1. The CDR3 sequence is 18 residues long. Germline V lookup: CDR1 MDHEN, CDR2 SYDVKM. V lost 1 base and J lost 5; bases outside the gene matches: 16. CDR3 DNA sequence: TGTGCCAGCAGTTTATCTCCCAGGGGACAGGCGACTCGCAACGAGCAGTACTTC. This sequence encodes CASSLSPRGQATRNEQYF.

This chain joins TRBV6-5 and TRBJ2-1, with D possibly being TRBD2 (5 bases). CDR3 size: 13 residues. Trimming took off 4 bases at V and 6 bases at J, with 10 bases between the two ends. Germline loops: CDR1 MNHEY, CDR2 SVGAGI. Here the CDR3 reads CASSLKRANEQFF. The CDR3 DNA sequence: TGTGCCAGCAGTTTGAAGAGGGCCAATGAGCAGTTCTTC.

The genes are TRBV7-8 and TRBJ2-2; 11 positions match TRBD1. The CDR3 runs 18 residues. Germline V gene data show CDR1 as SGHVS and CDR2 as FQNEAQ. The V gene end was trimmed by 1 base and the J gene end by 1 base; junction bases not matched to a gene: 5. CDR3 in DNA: TGTGCCAGCAGCTTAGGGGGACAGGGGGGACAGAACACCGGGGAGCTGTTTTTT. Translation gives CASSLGGQGGQNTGELFF.

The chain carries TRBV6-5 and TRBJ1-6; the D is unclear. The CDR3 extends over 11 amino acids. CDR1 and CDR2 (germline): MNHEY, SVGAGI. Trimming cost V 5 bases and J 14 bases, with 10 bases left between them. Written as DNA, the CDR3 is TGTGCCAGCAGTCGCCTGCCGTCCCTCCACTTT. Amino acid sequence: CASSRLPSLHF.

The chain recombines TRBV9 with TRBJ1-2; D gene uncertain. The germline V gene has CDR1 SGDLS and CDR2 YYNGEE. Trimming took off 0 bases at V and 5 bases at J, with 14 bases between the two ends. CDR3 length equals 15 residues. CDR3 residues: CASSVGNVALYGYTF. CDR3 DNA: TGTGCCAGCAGCGTAGGGAACGTTGCGTTATATGGCTACACCTTC.

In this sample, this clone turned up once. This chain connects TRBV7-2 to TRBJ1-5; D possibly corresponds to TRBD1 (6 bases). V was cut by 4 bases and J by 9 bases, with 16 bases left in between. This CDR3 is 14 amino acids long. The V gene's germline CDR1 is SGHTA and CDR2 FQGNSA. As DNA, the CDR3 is TGTGCCAGCAGCTACGACGAGGGGGGGAGGCCCCAGCATTTT. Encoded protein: CASSYDEGGRPQHF.

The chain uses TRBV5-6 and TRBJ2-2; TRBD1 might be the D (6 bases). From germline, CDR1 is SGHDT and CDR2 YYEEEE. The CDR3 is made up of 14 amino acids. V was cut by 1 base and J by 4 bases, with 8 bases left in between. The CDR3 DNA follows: TGTGCCAGCAGCTTGACAGGGAGCACCGGGGAGCTGTTTTTT. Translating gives CASSLTGSTGELFF.

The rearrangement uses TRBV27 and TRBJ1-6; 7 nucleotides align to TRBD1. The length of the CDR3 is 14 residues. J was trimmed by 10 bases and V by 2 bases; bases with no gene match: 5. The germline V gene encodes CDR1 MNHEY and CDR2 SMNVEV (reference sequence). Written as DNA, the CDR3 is TGTGCCAGCAGTTTAGGACAGGAACGATCACCCCTCCACTTT. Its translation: CASSLGQERSPLHF.

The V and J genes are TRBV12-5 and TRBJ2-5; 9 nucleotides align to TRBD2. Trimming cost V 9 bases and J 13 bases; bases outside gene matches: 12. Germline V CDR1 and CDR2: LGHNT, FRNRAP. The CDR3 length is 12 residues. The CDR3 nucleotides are TGTGCTAGCTTGGGGACTAGCTCTGTTCTGTACTTC. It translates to CASLGTSSVLYF.

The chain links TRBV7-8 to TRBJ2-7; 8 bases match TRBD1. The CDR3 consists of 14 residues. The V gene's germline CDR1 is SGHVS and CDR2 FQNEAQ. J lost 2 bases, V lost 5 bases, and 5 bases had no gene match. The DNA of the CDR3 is TGTGCCAGCAGCCCCACGGGACAGGCCTACGAGCAGTACTTC. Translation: CASSPTGQAYEQYF.

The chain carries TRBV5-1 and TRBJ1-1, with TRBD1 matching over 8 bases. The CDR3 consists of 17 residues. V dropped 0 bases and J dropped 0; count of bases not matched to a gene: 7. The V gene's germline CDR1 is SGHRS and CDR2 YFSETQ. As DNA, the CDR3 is TGCGCCAGCAGCTTGGGGGGCGACAGGGGCCTGAACACTGAAGCTTTCTTT. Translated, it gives CASSLGGDRGLNTEAFF. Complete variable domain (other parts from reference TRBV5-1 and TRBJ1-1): KAGVTQTPRYLIKTRGQQVTLSCSPISGHRSVSWYQQTPGQGLQFLFEYFSETQRNKGNFPGRFSGRQFSNSRSEMNVSTLELGDSALYLCASSLGGDRGLNTEAFFGQGTRLTVV.

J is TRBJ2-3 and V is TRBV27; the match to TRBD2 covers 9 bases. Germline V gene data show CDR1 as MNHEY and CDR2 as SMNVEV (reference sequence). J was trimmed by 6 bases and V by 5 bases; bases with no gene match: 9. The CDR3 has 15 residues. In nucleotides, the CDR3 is TGTGCCAGCAGTCCGACCGCGGGGGGGGCCGATACGCAGTATTTT. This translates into CASSPTAGGADTQYF.

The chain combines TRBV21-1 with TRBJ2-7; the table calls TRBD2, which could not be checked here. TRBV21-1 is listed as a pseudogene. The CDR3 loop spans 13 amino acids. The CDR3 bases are TGTGCCAGCAGCAAAAGCCGAACCTACGAGCAGTACTTC. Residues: CASSKSRTYEQYF.

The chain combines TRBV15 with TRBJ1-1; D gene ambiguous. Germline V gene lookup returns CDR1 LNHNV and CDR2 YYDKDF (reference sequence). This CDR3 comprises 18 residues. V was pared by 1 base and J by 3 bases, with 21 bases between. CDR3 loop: CATSRGGGPTRTHTEAFF. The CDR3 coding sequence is TGTGCCACCAGCAGAGGGGGAGGGCCGACACGAACCCACACTGAAGCTTTCTTT.

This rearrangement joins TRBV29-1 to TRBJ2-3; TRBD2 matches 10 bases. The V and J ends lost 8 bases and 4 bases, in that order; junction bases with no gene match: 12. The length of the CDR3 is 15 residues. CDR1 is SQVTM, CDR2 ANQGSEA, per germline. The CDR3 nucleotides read TGCAGCATTTCGGGCGTAGCGGGGGGCCCAGATACGCAGTATTTT. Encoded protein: CSISGVAGGPDTQYF.

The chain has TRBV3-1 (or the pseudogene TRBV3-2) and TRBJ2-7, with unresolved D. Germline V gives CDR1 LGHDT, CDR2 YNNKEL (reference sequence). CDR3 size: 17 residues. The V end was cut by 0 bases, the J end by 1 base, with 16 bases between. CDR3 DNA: TGTGCCAGCAGCCAAGATGTTAAAGTGTGGGAATCCTACGAGCAGTACTTC. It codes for CASSQDVKVWESYEQYF.

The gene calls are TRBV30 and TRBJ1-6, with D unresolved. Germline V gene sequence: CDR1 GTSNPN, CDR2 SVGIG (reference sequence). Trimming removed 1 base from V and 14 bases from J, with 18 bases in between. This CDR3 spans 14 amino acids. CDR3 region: CAWSGRESGSALHF. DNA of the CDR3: TGTGCCTGGAGTGGAAGGGAGTCCGGGTCGGCCCTCCACTTT. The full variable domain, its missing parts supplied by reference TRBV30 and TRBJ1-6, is SQTIHQWPATLVQPVGSPLSLECTVEGTSNPNLYWYRQAAGRGLQLLFYSVGIGQISSEVPQNLSASRPQDRQFILSSKKLLLSDSGFYLCAWSGRESGSALHFGNGTRLTVT.

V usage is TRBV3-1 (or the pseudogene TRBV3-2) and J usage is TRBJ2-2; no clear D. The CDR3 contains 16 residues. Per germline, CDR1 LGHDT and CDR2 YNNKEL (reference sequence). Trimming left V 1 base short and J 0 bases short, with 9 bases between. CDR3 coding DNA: TGTGCCAGCAGCCAAGCACCAGGCGCGAACACCGGGGAGCTGTTTTTT. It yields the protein CASSQAPGANTGELFF.

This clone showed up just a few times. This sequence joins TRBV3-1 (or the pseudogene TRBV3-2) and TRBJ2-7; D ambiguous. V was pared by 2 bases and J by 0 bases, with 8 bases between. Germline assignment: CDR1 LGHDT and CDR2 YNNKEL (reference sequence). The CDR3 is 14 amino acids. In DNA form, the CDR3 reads TGTGCCAGCAGCCAACAGGAGTTCTCCTACGAGCAGTACTTC. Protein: CASSQQEFSYEQYF.